This TCR beta chain was identified in a study of CD4 T cells in relation to SARS-CoV-2 and coronaviruses. About the research overall: Negative control cultures got HIV-1 Nef peptides or no peptide. Study-level points and caveats: In roughly 61% of donors, memory CD4+ clonotypes crossrecognized SARS-CoV-2 and at least one common cold coronavirus spike.

The repertoire was sequenced with immunoSEQ multiplex PCR; TCRdb's copy has only in-frame clones and lacks some. This table has 8,500 to 13,000 clones, approximately 80% appearing once. The unexposed donors gave CD4+ T cells in about 2010-2019, prior to COVID-19. After approximately 10 days of culture, CD4+ T cells were isolated. In germline, CDR1 is MNHEY, CDR2 SVGEGT. With 3 bases removed from V and 4 bases from J, the gap between germline ends came to 12 bases. The CDR3 has 14 residues. This clone was recorded once. Its target is not known. Sequencing was performed on CD4+ T cells from PBMCs, cultured in vitro. This TCR was sampled from a human donor in good health. The chain joins TRBV6-2 or TRBV6-3 to TRBJ1-1; possibly TRBD1 for D (5 bases). CDR3 amino acids: CASSYGGEPTEAFF. CDR3 coding DNA: TGTGCCAGCAGTTATGGAGGGGAACCCACTGAAGCTTTCTTT.